The 25 T cell receptor beta chains below come from one sample, sequenced in a study of shared clonotypes between healthy human individuals. Sequenced by immunoSEQ multiplex PCR; TCRdb stores in-frame clones only, minus some. The table has 2,500,000 or so clones, 93% seen once. The sequenced sample consisted of naive CD4+ T cells from PBMCs. The subset was: CD45RA+ positively selected. The receptors were gathered from a man younger than 35 in good health. Some clones in this sample may be carry-over from other donors' samples.

This clone was seen only a few times. The rearrangement uses TRBV7-9 and TRBJ1-5, with 12 bases that match TRBD1. CDR3 size: 16 residues. CDR1 and CDR2 (germline): SEHNR, FQNEAQ (reference sequence). The trim removed 3 bases at V and 2 bases at J, leaving 2 bases unmatched. The CDR3 DNA reads TGTGCCAGCAGCTTGGGACAGGGGGCGCGCAATCAGCCCCAGCATTTT. Its translation: CASSLGQGARNQPQHF.

This chain uses TRBV2 with TRBJ2-1; TRBD2 agrees at 11 bases. In germline, CDR1 is SNHLY, CDR2 FYNNEI. The CDR3 consists of 16 residues. The J segment lost 0 bases and the V segment lost 8 bases, leaving 6 bases of the junction unmatched. The CDR3 loop is CASLAGGLSSYNEQFF. In nucleotides, the CDR3 is TGTGCCAGCCTAGCGGGAGGACTGAGCTCCTACAATGAGCAGTTCTTC.

The chain recombines TRBV6-1 with TRBJ1-5, with D possibly being TRBD1 (6 bases). The V and J ends lost 10 bases and 1 base respectively, with 14 bases between them. Germline V gene sequence: CDR1 MNHNS, CDR2 SASEGT. This CDR3 spans 14 amino acids. CDR3 nucleotides: TGTGCCATGCCCCGAGGACAGAGCAATCAGCCCCAGCATTTT. It encodes CAMPRGQSNQPQHF.

This chain links TRBV30 with TRBJ1-1; TRBD1 matches at 7 bases. The V and J ends lost 2 bases and 8 bases, in that order; junction bases with no gene match: 8. This CDR3 has 13 residues. The germline V gene has CDR1 GTSNPN and CDR2 SVGIG (reference sequence). The CDR3 nucleotides are TGTGCCTGGAGTTCGAACAGGGGCTCAGAAGCTTTCTTT. Translation gives CAWSSNRGSEAFF.

This clone has a single count. The chain is built from TRBV6-5 and TRBJ2-5; weak D call: TRBD2 (5 bases). The J call could be wrong; TRBJ2-7 is a better fit for the DNA end. Germline V gene data show CDR1 as MNHEY and CDR2 as SVGAGI. This CDR3 is 16 amino acids long. As DNA, the CDR3 is TGTGCCAGCAGTTACGGGTACGGAGGAATCACCTACGAGCAGTACTTC. Translation gives CASSYGYGGITYEQYF.

This clone was seen only once. The rearrangement uses TRBV6-4 and TRBJ2-3, with a possible D match to TRBD1 (5 bases). Germline CDR1 is MRHNA and CDR2 is SNTAGT. CDR3 size: 13 residues. With 3 bases removed from V and 5 bases from J, the gap between germline ends came to 9 bases. CDR3 nucleotide sequence: TGTGCCAGCAGTGAGCAGGGCGTAGATACGCAGTATTTT. This translates into CASSEQGVDTQYF.

Concerning this clone: Other DNA sequences in this sample translate to the same CDR3. The chain is built from TRBV28 and TRBJ1-2; TRBD1 is a possible D gene (5 bases). Germline V gives CDR1 MDHEN, CDR2 SYDVKM. CDR3 length: 14 residues. V was trimmed by 1 base and J by 1 base, leaving 7 bases between them. The CDR3 DNA reads TGTGCCAGCAGTTTATTTCAGGGTAACTATGGCTACACCTTC. It translates to CASSLFQGNYGYTF.

The rearrangement joins TRBV5-4 to TRBJ1-2; 10 nucleotides align to TRBD1. The CDR3 is 14 amino acids. The V gene end was trimmed by 4 bases and the J gene end by 6 bases; junction bases not matched to a gene: 6. The germline gives CDR1 SGHNT, CDR2 YYREEE (reference sequence). In DNA form, the CDR3 reads TGTGCCAGCAGCCTAACAGGGACAGGGGATGGCTACACCTTC. It yields the protein CASSLTGTGDGYTF.

A note on this clone: Other DNA sequences in this sample translate to the same CDR3. This chain connects TRBV5-1 to TRBJ1-5; weak D call: TRBD1 (6 bases). V gave up 4 bases and J gave up 1 base, with 12 bases separating them. CDR1 and CDR2 from the germline V gene are SGHRS and YFSETQ. This CDR3 has 15 residues. In DNA form, the CDR3 reads TGCGCCAGCAGCCTTCGGGGGGCCAGCAATCAGCCCCAGCATTTT. The encoded protein is CASSLRGASNQPQHF. Looking up the rest from reference TRBV5-1 and TRBJ1-5 gives the full variable domain: KAGVTQTPRYLIKTRGQQVTLSCSPISGHRSVSWYQQTPGQGLQFLFEYFSETQRNKGNFPGRFSGRQFSNSRSEMNVSTLELGDSALYLCASSLRGASNQPQHFGDGTRLSIL.

This sequence joins TRBV18 and TRBJ1-5; 8 bases line up with TRBD1. Germline assignment: CDR1 KGHSH and CDR2 LQKENI. The CDR3 runs to 16 residues. V lost 3 bases to trimming and J lost 5 bases; unmatched junction nucleotides: 9. This CDR3 reads CASSPLGQGAYQPQHF. Written as DNA, the CDR3 is TGTGCCAGCTCACCCCTTGGGCAGGGGGCTTATCAGCCCCAGCATTTT.

With regard to this clone: The sample holds other DNA sequences that translate to the same CDR3. J is TRBJ1-5 and V is TRBV5-1; 9 bases map to TRBD1. Trimming at V came to 0 bases and at J to 5 bases, leaving 3 bases not matched to a gene. The CDR3 has 15 residues. CDR1 and CDR2 from the germline V gene are SGHRS and YFSETQ. The CDR3 is CASSLGDRVDQPQHF. Written as DNA, the CDR3 is TGCGCCAGCAGCTTGGGGGACAGGGTTGATCAGCCCCAGCATTTT.

The J gene is TRBJ2-2, the V gene TRBV27; the D is unclear. The CDR3 consists of 12 residues. V shed 2 bases and J shed 6 bases, with 4 bases lying between them. Germline V lookup: CDR1 MNHEY, CDR2 SMNVEV (reference sequence). The CDR3 DNA reads as TGTGCCAGCAGTTTACAGGCCGGGGAGCTGTTTTTT. Protein sequence: CASSLQAGELFF.

The chain recombines TRBV5-1 with TRBJ2-3, with TRBD2 identical over 8 bases. CDR1 and CDR2 from the germline V gene are SGHRS and YFSETQ. V lost 0 bases, J lost 2 bases, and 5 bases stayed unmatched. CDR3 length equals 16 residues. CDR3 protein: CASSLVPGGFTDTQYF. The CDR3 DNA sequence: TGCGCCAGCAGCTTGGTCCCGGGAGGGTTCACAGATACGCAGTATTTT.

This chain connects TRBV7-9 to TRBJ1-2; D remains unclear. Deletions cut 3 bases from V and 0 bases from J, with 8 bases between. CDR1 SEHNR and CDR2 FQNEAQ come from the germline V gene (reference sequence). The CDR3 totals 14 residues. The CDR3 DNA follows: TGTGCCAGCAGCTTTGGTCAAGCTAACTATGGCTACACCTTC. Amino acid sequence: CASSFGQANYGYTF. Complete variable domain (other parts from reference TRBV7-9 and TRBJ1-2): DTGVSQNPRHKITKRGQNVTFRCDPISEHNRLYWYRQTLGQGPEFLTYFQNEAQLEKSRLLSDRFSAERPKGSFSTLEIQRTEQGDSAMYLCASSFGQANYGYTFGSGTRLTVV.

The chain links TRBV18 to TRBJ1-1; the D is unclear. This CDR3 comprises 15 residues. Germline assignment: CDR1 KGHSH and CDR2 LQKENI. Between the trimmed V and J ends, which lost 6 bases and 6 bases, there was a span of 20 bases. The CDR3 DNA follows: TGTGCCAGCTCCCAACACTTGGAGGAAACCTCTGAAGCTTTCTTT. Its protein is CASSQHLEETSEAFF.

The rearrangement links TRBV14 to TRBJ2-7; D might be TRBD2 (5 bases). The ends were cut back, 2 bases at V and 9 bases at J, with 14 bases in the middle. Germline CDR1 reads SGHDN; CDR2 reads FVKESK. The CDR3 contains 13 residues. CDR3 coding DNA: TGTGCCAGCAGCCAATCGGAGACTACGATGCAGTACTTC. It encodes CASSQSETTMQYF.

J is TRBJ1-1 and V is TRBV19; perhaps TRBD1 as D (6 bases). Germline assignment: CDR1 LNHDA and CDR2 SQIVND (reference sequence). Between the trimmed V and J ends, which lost 7 bases and 6 bases, there was a span of 15 bases. This CDR3 comprises 13 residues. The CDR3 sequence: CASNARRGSEAFF. The CDR3 region has the DNA TGTGCCAGTAATGCGCGCAGGGGCTCTGAAGCTTTCTTT.

V usage is TRBV19 and J usage is TRBJ2-1; TRBD1 agrees at 7 bases. The CDR3 consists of 16 residues. The junction had 14 bases not matched to a gene; V was cut back by 4 bases and J by 8 bases. Germline loops: CDR1 LNHDA, CDR2 SQIVND (reference sequence). The CDR3 is CASSTADRAPYYEQFF. CDR3 DNA: TGTGCCAGTAGTACCGCCGACAGGGCCCCGTACTATGAGCAGTTCTTC.

The chain links TRBV7-9 to TRBJ1-6, with D uncertain. Trimming stripped 5 bases from V and 6 bases from J, with 11 bases between. The CDR3 sequence is 14 residues long. Germline CDR1 SEHNR, CDR2 FQNEAQ (reference sequence). The CDR3 nucleotides are TGTGCCAGCAGCGGACGGATCGGTAATTCACCCCTCCACTTT. The encoded protein is CASSGRIGNSPLHF.

The rearrangement uses TRBV6-5 and TRBJ1-2; 7 bases match TRBD1. V was clipped by 5 bases and J by 5 bases; unmatched bases: 8. The CDR3 length is 14 residues. CDR1 is MNHEY, CDR2 SVGAGI, per germline. The CDR3 reads CASSKRTGPYGYTF. The CDR3 DNA reads as TGTGCCAGCAGTAAGAGGACAGGACCTTATGGCTACACCTTC.

This clone showed up just once. The chain uses TRBV6-1 and TRBJ2-3; the match to TRBD1 covers 8 bases. Losses at the gene ends were 7 bases for V and 13 bases for J; bases not matched to a gene: 10. This CDR3 is built from 12 residues. Per germline, CDR1 MNHNS and CDR2 SASEGT. In nucleotides, the CDR3 is TGTGCCAGCACATCAGGGGGCCTACGCAAGTATTTT. Protein product: CASTSGGLRKYF.

This sequence joins TRBV6-5 and TRBJ2-1; unclear D gene. This CDR3 spans 15 amino acids. V was pared by 10 bases and J by 0 bases, with 16 bases between. Germline lookup yields CDR1 MNHEY and CDR2 SVGAGI. CDR3 nucleotides: TGTGCCACCCCCACTCCCCGTGTCTCCTACAATGAGCAGTTCTTC. Its translation is CATPTPRVSYNEQFF.

The chain links TRBV2 to TRBJ1-2; possibly TRBD1 for D (6 bases). Deletions cut 5 bases from V and 6 bases from J, with 19 bases between. Germline V gene lookup returns CDR1 SNHLY and CDR2 FYNNEI. This CDR3 spans 15 amino acids. CDR3 sequence: CASSPNLGRGNGYTF. The CDR3 DNA is TGTGCCAGCAGTCCAAACCTGGGCAGGGGTAATGGCTACACCTTC.

The V gene is TRBV7-9, the J gene TRBJ2-1; tentatively, D is TRBD2 (6 bases). The CDR3 runs 15 residues. The V gene lost 0 bases and the J gene lost 6 bases, with 12 bases spanning the gap. Germline V gene data show CDR1 as SEHNR and CDR2 as FQNEAQ (reference sequence). This chain's CDR3 is CASSLASGTPNEQFF. In DNA form, the CDR3 reads TGTGCCAGCAGCTTAGCCTCTGGGACTCCCAATGAGCAGTTCTTC. Drawing the rest from reference TRBV7-9 and TRBJ2-1, the complete variable domain is DTGVSQNPRHKITKRGQNVTFRCDPISEHNRLYWYRQTLGQGPEFLTYFQNEAQLEKSRLLSDRFSAERPKGSFSTLEIQRTEQGDSAMYLCASSLASGTPNEQFFGPGTRLTVL.

J is TRBJ2-7 and V is TRBV5-1; 11 nucleotides line up with TRBD1. V was clipped by 4 bases and J by 0 bases; unmatched bases: 6. The CDR3 sequence is 16 residues long. Germline V lookup: CDR1 SGHRS, CDR2 YFSETQ. The CDR3 bases are TGCGCCAGCAGCCCTAGGACAGGGGGCATCTCCTACGAGCAGTACTTC. It translates to CASSPRTGGISYEQYF.